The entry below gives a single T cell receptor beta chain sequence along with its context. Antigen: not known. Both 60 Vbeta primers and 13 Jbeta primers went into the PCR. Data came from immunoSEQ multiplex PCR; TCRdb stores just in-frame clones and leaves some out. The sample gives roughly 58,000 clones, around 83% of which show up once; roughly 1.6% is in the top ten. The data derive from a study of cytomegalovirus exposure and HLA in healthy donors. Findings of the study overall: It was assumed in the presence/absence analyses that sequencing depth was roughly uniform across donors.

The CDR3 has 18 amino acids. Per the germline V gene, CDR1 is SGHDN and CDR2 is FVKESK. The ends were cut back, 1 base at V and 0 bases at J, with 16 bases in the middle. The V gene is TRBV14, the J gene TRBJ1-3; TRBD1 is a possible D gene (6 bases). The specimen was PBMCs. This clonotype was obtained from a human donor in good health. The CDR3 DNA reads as TGTGCCAGCAGCCAAGTAGCGGGACACCGGAGCTCTGGAAACACCATATATTTT. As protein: CASSQVAGHRSSGNTIYF.